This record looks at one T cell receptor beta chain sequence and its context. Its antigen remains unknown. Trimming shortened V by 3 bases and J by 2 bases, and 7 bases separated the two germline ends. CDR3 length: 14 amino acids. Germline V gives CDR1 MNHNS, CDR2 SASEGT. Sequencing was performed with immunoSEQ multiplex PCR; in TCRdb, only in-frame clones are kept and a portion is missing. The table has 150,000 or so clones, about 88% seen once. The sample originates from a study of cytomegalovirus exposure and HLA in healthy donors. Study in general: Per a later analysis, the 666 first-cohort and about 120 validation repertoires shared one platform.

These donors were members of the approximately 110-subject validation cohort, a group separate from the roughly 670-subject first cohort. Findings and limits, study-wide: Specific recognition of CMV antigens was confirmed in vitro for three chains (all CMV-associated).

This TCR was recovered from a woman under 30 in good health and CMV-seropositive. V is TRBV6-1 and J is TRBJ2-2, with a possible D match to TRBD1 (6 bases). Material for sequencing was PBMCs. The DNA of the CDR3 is TGTGCCAGCAGTGAGGGACATAACACCGGGGAGCTGTTTTTT. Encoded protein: CASSEGHNTGELFF.